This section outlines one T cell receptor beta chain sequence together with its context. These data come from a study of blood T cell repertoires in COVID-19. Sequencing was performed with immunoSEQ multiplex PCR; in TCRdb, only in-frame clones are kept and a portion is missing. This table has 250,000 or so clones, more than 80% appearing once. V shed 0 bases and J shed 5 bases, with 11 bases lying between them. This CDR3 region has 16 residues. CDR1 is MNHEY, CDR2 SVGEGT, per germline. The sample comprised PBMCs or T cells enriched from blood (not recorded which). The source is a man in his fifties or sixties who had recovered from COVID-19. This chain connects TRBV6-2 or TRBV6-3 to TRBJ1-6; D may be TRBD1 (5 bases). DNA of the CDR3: TGTGCCAGCAGTTACTCTTCCAGGGCCAATAATTCACCCCTCCACTTT. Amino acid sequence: CASSYSSRANNSPLHF.